The TCR beta chain described here comes from a study of blood T cell repertoires in COVID-19 (TCRdb year 2020). Regarding the study in general: The collaborator samples originated in the United States, Italy and Spain and spanned the acute and convalescent phases of COVID-19. The prospective study material was composed of cDNA or gDNA derived from T cells, B-cell-depleted T cells, or PBMCs. The dataset comprised deeply sampled blood TCRbeta repertoires from subjects exposed to, actively infected with, or recovered from COVID-19. A freely available public database, intended as a resource for researchers studying the immune response to SARS-CoV-2, is where the repertoires were released. Samples were obtained from the ongoing ImmuneRACE study (first 160 participants) and from over 1,000 subjects provided by 6 global collaborators. A de-identified subject ID, COVID-19 status, age in years and sex were almost always included in the sample metadata. Where HLA class I and class II types were available, the types were taken from metadata supplied by the sample provider, not from assay-based typing.

In its sample, this clone was seen once. What this receptor recognizes is not known. There are no base qualities to consult, and no much larger clone falls within one base. Overall study outcomes, separate from this receptor: Clinical and demographic metadata were provided uncurated, with the amount varying by source and participant.

The immunoSEQ Assay, a bias-controlled multiplex PCR, was used to amplify TCRbeta CDR3 regions from genomic DNA. The authors' analysis ran thus. The number of nucleated cells in each sample was estimated by amplification of reference gene primers within the assay. Sequence reads were collapsed and filtered to measure the absolute abundance of every unique TCRbeta CDR3 rearrangement. Productive Simpson clonality was computed per sample as the square root of Simpson's diversity index over productive rearrangements. TCRdb limited this immuneACCESS table to in-frame rearrangements with V and J called. A share of clones is missing; checked studies link under half to unresolved V genes, and the rest is unexplained. D and trimming were read from the DNA, whereas the V and J calls and clone size are those reported in that table. The table for this sample lists about 330,000 clones; approximately 82% of them were counted only once. Of the sample, 1.2% is held by the ten largest clones.

Whole blood was collected in K2EDTA tubes by collaborating institutions according to the institutions' own protocols. For TCRbeta analysis, collaborator samples were shipped as frozen whole blood, as isolated PBMCs, or as DNA extracted from either sample type. The clonotype originates from a woman in her 50s with acute or convalescent COVID-19. The sequencing sample was made of peripheral blood.

The CDR3 loop reads CASSQDSGQPQHF. The nucleotides are TGTGCCAGCAGCCAAGATTCCGGTCAGCCCCAGCATTTT. Rearrangement joined TRBV14 to TRBJ1-5, with an unclear D gene assignment. Counted from cysteine to phenylalanine, this CDR3 has 13 amino acids. Only the CDR3 part of the read is kept: 39 bases, read in frame from the first base. CDR1 SGHDN and CDR2 FVKESK were looked up in the germline V gene. V was cut back by 0 bases and J by 6 bases, leaving a gap of 6 bases between them. Joined to the reference TRBV14 and TRBJ1-5 proteins, this CDR3 gives the full variable domain: EAGVTQFPSHSVIEKGQTVTLRCDPISGHDNLYWYRRVMGKEIKFLLHFVKESKQDESGMPNNRFLAERTGGTYSTLKVQPAELEDSGVYFCASSQDSGQPQHFGDGTRLSIL.